This T cell receptor (beta chain) was obtained from a study of cytomegalovirus exposure and HLA in healthy donors. Vbeta (60) and Jbeta (13) primers were used in the PCR. Only in-frame clones appear in the TCRdb table, and some are missing; sequencing was by immunoSEQ multiplex PCR. This table holds hundreds of thousands of clones, approximately 82% found once. Overall study findings and caveats: There were some public TCRs occurring in many donors, but most TCR sequences were rare. In a later analysis, HLA-associated TCR beta chains were more clonally expanded than equally common others. A cluster of highly shared sequence variants was likely a sequencing artifact.

On this clone: As yet, its antigen is unknown.

Donors counted as nominally healthy when sampled, yet unrecorded immune exposures were likely. This TCR derives from a male donor in good health and CMV-seronegative. The sequenced sample was PBMCs.

The CDR3 coding sequence is TGTGCCAGCAGCGTAGAAGGGACAGGGAGGACTGAAGCTTTCTTT. Amino acid sequence: CASSVEGTGRTEAFF. This chain links TRBV9 with TRBJ1-1, with TRBD1 identical over 9 bases. This CDR3 has 15 residues. The junction had 5 bases not matched to a gene; V was cut back by 0 bases and J by 5 bases. CDR1 and CDR2 (germline): SGDLS, YYNGEE.